These T cell receptor beta chains were read from a single sample in a study of blood T cell repertoires in COVID-19. Clones were sequenced by immunoSEQ multiplex PCR, and TCRdb holds only the in-frame ones, with some missing. Of about 180,000 clones detected, 80% appear once; the ten largest clones hold around an eighth. Input material: PBMCs or T cells enriched from blood (not recorded which). These receptors came from a man between 60 and 75 years old who had been exposed to COVID-19. The CDR3 runs from the conserved cysteine through the conserved F or W. The D gene is left open where the match is weak. Size tells how often a clone was seen (once, few, many) or the class of an expanded clone, and some rows leave it out.

D gene	V gene	J gene	clone size	CDR3 protein	CDR3 DNA
TRBD1	TRBV19	TRBJ2-2	.	CASSFLTGGPGELFF	TGTGCCAGTAGTTTCCTGACAGGGGGCCCCGGGGAGCTGTTTTTT
.	TRBV28	TRBJ2-1	.	CASIRAGFGGMSSYNEQFF	TGTGCCAGCATTAGGGCAGGATTTGGCGGGATGAGTTCCTACAATGAGCAGTTCTTC
.	TRBV28	TRBJ1-1	.	CASSLLGSTEAFF	TGTGCCAGCAGTTTGCTCGGTTCCACTGAAGCTTTCTTT
.	TRBV6-5	TRBJ1-5	.	CASSYSLPVNQPQHF	TGTGCCAGCAGTTACTCGCTCCCGGTGAATCAGCCCCAGCATTTT
TRBD1	TRBV6-2/TRBV6-3	TRBJ1-2	.	CASSQPGQTNYGYTF	TGTGCCAGCAGTCAACCGGGACAGACTAACTATGGCTACACCTTC
TRBD1	TRBV29-1	TRBJ1-2	few	CSVSPRTGARYTF	TGCAGCGTTTCCCCCAGGACAGGGGCGCGCTACACCTTC
TRBD2	TRBV5-6	TRBJ2-3	.	CASSPAGGFADTQYF	TGTGCCAGCAGCCCCGCGGGGGGGTTTGCAGATACGCAGTATTTT
TRBD1	TRBV5-1	TRBJ2-2	.	CASSRSPTGTGNTGELFF	TGCGCCAGCAGCCGCTCACCTACAGGGACAGGGAACACCGGGGAGCTGTTTTTT
TRBD1	TRBV3-1/TRBV3-2	TRBJ1-4	few	CASSPRTGVSEKLFF	TGTGCCAGCAGCCCGCGGACAGGGGTGAGCGAAAAACTGTTTTTT
.	TRBV27	TRBJ2-7	.	CASSLSRTSSYEQYF	TGTGCCAGCAGTTTATCCAGAACCAGCTCCTACGAGCAGTACTTC
.	TRBV5-4	TRBJ2-1	.	CASSKEGGVTYNEQFF	TGTGCCAGCAGCAAAGAAGGAGGGGTTACCTACAATGAGCAGTTCTTC
TRBD1	TRBV6-5	TRBJ1-1	.	CAGRDRAFTEAFF	TGTGCCGGACGGGACAGGGCTTTCACTGAAGCTTTCTTT
TRBD1	TRBV6-5	TRBJ2-7	.	CASSSLWDRPRSWYF	TGTGCCAGCAGTTCACTCTGGGACAGACCTCGGTCGTGGTACTTC
.	TRBV15	TRBJ1-5	.	CATSRDLTANQPQHF	TGTGCCACCAGCAGAGATCTGACAGCTAATCAGCCCCAGCATTTT
TRBD1	TRBV7-8	TRBJ1-6	.	CASSLPFRQGPNSPLHF	TGTGCCAGCAGCCTACCATTTCGACAGGGCCCGAATTCACCCCTCCACTTT
TRBD2	TRBV30	TRBJ2-2	.	CAWLHTSGRITGELFF	TGTGCCTGGTTACATACTAGCGGGAGGATCACCGGGGAGCTGTTTTTT
TRBD2	TRBV6-2/TRBV6-3	TRBJ2-7	.	CASSSHQREWDEQYF	TGTGCCAGCAGTTCCCACCAGCGGGAGTGGGACGAGCAGTACTTC